This TCR beta chain was sequenced during a study of blood T cell repertoires in COVID-19. Study as a whole: Samples taken during acute and convalescent COVID-19 were collected in the United States, Italy and Spain.

Source study methods: It was from reference gene primer amplification that nucleated cell counts were estimated. TCRdb keeps only in-frame clones here, not all; method: immunoSEQ multiplex PCR. The D gene and trimming were derived from the DNA, and the V and J assignments and clone size from that table. The table includes 340,000 or so clones, more than 75% detected once. Sequenced: peripheral blood. This receptor was identified in a man aged 50-60 years with active or convalescent COVID-19.

The CDR3 DNA follows: TGTGCCAGCAGCCGCTATTCCTACGAGCAGTACTTC. Translating it yields CASSRYSYEQYF. The V call is TRBV3-1 (or the pseudogene TRBV3-2), the J call TRBJ2-7; D is unresolved. Germline V gives CDR1 LGHDT, CDR2 YNNKEL (reference sequence). V lost 4 bases, J lost 1 base, and 5 bases lay in between. The CDR3 is made up of 12 amino acids.